This TCR beta chain was captured in a study of T cells in localized non-small cell lung cancer. CDR1 is LNHDA and CDR2 is SQIVND in the germline V gene (reference sequence). The CDR3 totals 17 residues. V lost 4 bases, J lost 0 bases, and 5 bases stayed unmatched. About this clone: Its antigen is unidentified.

The protocol was immunoSEQ multiplex PCR, while the TCRdb copy is restricted to in-frame clones and leaves out a portion. The sample includes roughly 39,000 clones, around 79% seen only once; the top ten take about a third. Study results and limitations: Analysis by sequencing included only one tumor region, so heterogeneity remains possible.

The chain carries TRBV19 and TRBJ2-1, with TRBD2 identical over 11 bases. The sample consisted of PBMCs, taken before any cancer treatment. The TCR was taken from a woman aged 35 to 69 with stage II squamous cell lung carcinoma. The CDR3 DNA sequence: TGTGCCAGTAGTAGGACTAGCGGGCATAGCTCCTACAATGAGCAGTTCTTC. Translation gives CASSRTSGHSSYNEQFF.